This T cell receptor (beta chain) was sequenced during a study of Graves' ophthalmopathy and Graves' hyperthyroidism. Study results and caveats: Its predictions of ophthalmopathy progression gave the model approximately 65% sensitivity and 72% to 80% specificity. A majority of expanded thyroid clonotypes exceeding 0.001 frequency were likewise present in blood.

Comment on this clonotype: What it recognizes is unknown.

The study amplified TCR beta CDR3 regions using RNA transcripts. Second-round multiplex PCR came after a first-round RT-PCR that employed HTBI primers. One entry per CDR3 protein results from TCRdb running MiXCR on the multiplex PCR reads. The sample lists 900,000 to 1,200,000 distinct CDR3 sequences, about 36% occurring once. Germline-derived CDR1 and CDR2 are DFQATT and SNEGSKA (reference sequence). The CDR3 consists of 15 residues. The V end lost 5 bases, the J end lost 0 bases, and 11 bases lay between the germline ends. Thyroid ultrasound, orbital computed tomography, TRAb, serum thyroxine and clinical symptoms formed the basis of diagnosis.

The V and J genes are TRBV20-1 and TRBJ2-6; D uncertain. The TCR originated in an adult man with Graves' hyperthyroidism. The sequenced sample consisted of peripheral blood or thyroid tissue (not recorded which). The CDR3 here is CSAATFASGANVLTF. CDR3 DNA: TGCAGTGCTGCGACCTTTGCCTCTGGGGCCAACGTCCTGACTTTC.